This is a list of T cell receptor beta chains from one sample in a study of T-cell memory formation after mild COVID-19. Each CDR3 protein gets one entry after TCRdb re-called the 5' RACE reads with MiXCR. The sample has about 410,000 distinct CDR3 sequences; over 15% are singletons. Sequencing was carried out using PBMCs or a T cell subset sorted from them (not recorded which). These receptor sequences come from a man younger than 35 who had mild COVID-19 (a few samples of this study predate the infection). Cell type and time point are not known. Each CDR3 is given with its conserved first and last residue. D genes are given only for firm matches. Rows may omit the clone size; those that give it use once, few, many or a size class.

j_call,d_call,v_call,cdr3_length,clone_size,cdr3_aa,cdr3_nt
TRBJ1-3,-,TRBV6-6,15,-,CASTMGRNSGNTIYF,TGTGCCAGCACGATGGGCCGGAACTCTGGAAACACCATATATTTT
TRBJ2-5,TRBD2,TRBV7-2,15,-,CASSSSGGAWETQYF,TGTGCCAGCAGCTCTAGCGGGGGGGCTTGGGAGACCCAGTACTTC
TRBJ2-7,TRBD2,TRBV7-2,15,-,CASSLYLSGAYEQYF,TGTGCCAGCAGCTTGTACCTAAGCGGGGCCTACGAGCAGTACTTC
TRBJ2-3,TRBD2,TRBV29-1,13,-,CSFNGGAADTQYF,TGCAGCTTCAACGGGGGGGCTGCAGATACGCAGTATTTT
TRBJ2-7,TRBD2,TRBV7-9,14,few,CASSRLAGAYEQYF,TGTGCCAGCAGCCGACTAGCGGGGGCCTACGAGCAGTACTTC
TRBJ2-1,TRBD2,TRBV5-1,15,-,CASNPTSVSYNEQFF,TGCGCCAGCAACCCTACTAGCGTATCCTACAATGAGCAGTTCTTC
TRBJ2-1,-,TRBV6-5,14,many,CASGRDSSYNEQFF,TGTGCCAGCGGGCGGGACAGCTCCTACAATGAGCAGTTCTTC
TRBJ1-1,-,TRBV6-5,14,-,CASSPQGVDTEAFF,TGTGCCAGCAGCCCACAGGGAGTAGACACTGAAGCTTTCTTT
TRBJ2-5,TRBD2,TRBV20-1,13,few,CSARGGGGETQYF,TGCAGTGCTAGAGGCGGGGGAGGAGAGACCCAGTACTTC
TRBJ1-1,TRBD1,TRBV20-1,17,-,CSARRGTGGVGSGEAFF,TGCAGTGCTAGGAGAGGGACAGGGGGCGTCGGATCTGGGGAAGCTTTCTTT
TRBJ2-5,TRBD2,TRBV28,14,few,CASRPGGGGETQYF,TGTGCCAGCAGACCCGGCGGCGGGGGGGAGACCCAGTACTTC
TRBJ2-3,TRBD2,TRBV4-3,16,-,CASRPGTSGYTDTQYF,TGCGCCAGCAGACCCGGGACTAGCGGGTACACAGATACGCAGTATTTT
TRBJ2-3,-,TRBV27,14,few,CASNPGGQPDTQYF,TGTGCCAGCAACCCCGGGGGGCAACCAGATACGCAGTATTTT
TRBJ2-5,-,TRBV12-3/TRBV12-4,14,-,CASSLGGRGETQYF,TGTGCCAGCAGTTTAGGCGGACGAGGAGAGACCCAGTACTTC
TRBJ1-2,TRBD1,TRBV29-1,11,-,CSVAGGSWYTF,TGCAGCGTTGCAGGGGGTAGTTGGTACACCTTC
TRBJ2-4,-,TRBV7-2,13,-,CASSLLVENIQYF,TGTGCCAGCAGCTTATTGGTGGAAAACATTCAGTACTTC
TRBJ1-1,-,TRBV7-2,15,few,CASSLGGFMNTEAFF,TGTGCCAGCAGCTTAGGTGGATTCATGAACACTGAAGCTTTCTTT
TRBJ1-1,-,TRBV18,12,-,CASSARGTEAFF,TGTGCCAGCTCCGCGAGGGGCACTGAAGCTTTCTTT
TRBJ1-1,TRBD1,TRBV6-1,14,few,CASSEGQGETEAFF,TGTGCCAGCAGTGAAGGTCAGGGGGAGACTGAAGCTTTCTTT
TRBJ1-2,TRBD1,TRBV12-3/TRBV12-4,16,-,CASSLPRTGPNYGYTF,TGTGCCAGCAGTTTGCCTCGGACAGGCCCGAACTATGGCTACACCTTC
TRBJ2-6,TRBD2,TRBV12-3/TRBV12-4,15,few,CASSLAGGWANVLTF,TGTGCCAGCAGCCTAGCGGGGGGCTGGGCCAACGTCCTGACTTTC
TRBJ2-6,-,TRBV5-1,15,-,CASSLRLSGANVLTF,TGCGCCAGCAGCTTGAGATTATCTGGGGCCAACGTCCTGACTTTC
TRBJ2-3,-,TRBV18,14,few,CASSPWQGRDTQYF,TGTGCCAGCTCACCATGGCAGGGCCGCGATACGCAGTATTTT
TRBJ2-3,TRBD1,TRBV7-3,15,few,CASSSGQGYTDTQYF,TGTGCCAGCAGCTCGGGACAGGGATACACAGATACGCAGTATTTT
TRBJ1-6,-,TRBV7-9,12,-,CASGSRNSPLHF,TGTGCCAGCGGGAGTCGTAATTCACCCCTCCACTTT
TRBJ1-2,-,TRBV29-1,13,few,CSVEGVPSHGYTF,TGCAGCGTAGAAGGTGTCCCTTCCCATGGCTACACCTTC
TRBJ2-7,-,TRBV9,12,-,CDSSRVGSEQYF,TGTGACAGCAGCCGAGTGGGGTCCGAGCAGTACTTC
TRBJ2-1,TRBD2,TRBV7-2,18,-,CASSYPRFSGVSYNEQFF,TGTGCCAGCAGCTACCCCAGATTTAGCGGGGTCTCCTACAATGAGCAGTTCTTC
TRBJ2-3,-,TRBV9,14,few,CASSVGWGADTQYF,TGTGCCAGCAGCGTAGGGTGGGGGGCAGATACGCAGTATTTT
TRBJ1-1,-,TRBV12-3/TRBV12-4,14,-,CASSFSSVGTEAFF,TGTGCCAGCAGTTTCAGTTCGGTGGGCACTGAAGCTTTCTTT
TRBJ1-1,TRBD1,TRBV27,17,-,CASRARAGGLGFAEAFF,TGTGCCAGCCGTGCCCGGGCAGGGGGTTTAGGGTTCGCTGAAGCTTTCTTT
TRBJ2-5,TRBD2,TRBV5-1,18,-,CASSETSGGRPFQETQYF,TGCGCCAGCAGCGAAACTAGCGGGGGGCGCCCCTTCCAAGAGACCCAGTACTTC
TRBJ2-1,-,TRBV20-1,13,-,CSASQGYYNEQFF,TGCAGTGCTTCACAGGGATATTACAATGAGCAGTTCTTC
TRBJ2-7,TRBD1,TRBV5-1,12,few,CASSPGQYEQYF,TGCGCCAGCAGCCCGGGACAGTACGAGCAGTACTTC
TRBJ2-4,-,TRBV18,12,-,CASSPDRNIQYF,TGTGCCAGCTCACCCGACAGGAACATTCAGTACTTC
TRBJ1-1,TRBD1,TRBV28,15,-,CASSLETGVGTEAFF,TGTGCCAGCAGTTTAGAGACAGGGGTGGGCACTGAAGCTTTCTTT
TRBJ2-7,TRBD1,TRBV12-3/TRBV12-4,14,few,CASSSGDRVYEQYF,TGTGCCAGCAGCTCCGGGGACAGGGTTTACGAGCAGTACTTC
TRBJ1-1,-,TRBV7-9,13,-,CASSSSGNAEAFF,TGTGCCAGCAGCTCTTCGGGAAACGCTGAAGCTTTCTTT
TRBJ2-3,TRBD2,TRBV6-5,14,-,CASIPGGGKGTQYF,TGTGCCAGCATCCCGGGGGGTGGGAAGGGTACGCAGTATTTT
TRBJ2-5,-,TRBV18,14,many,CASSLRTFQETQYF,TGTGCCAGCTCACTCAGGACTTTCCAAGAGACCCAGTACTTC
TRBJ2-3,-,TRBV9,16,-,CASSLAGKLSTDTQYF,TGTGCCAGCTCCCTTGCAGGGAAATTAAGCACAGATACGCAGTATTTT
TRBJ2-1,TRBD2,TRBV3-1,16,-,CASSQNAGGPYNEQFF,TGTGCCAGCAGCCAGAATGCGGGGGGACCATACAATGAGCAGTTCTTC
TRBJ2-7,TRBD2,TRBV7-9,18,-,CASSLFPGGREDSYEQYF,TGTGCCAGCAGCTTATTTCCCGGGGGGCGGGAGGACTCCTACGAGCAGTACTTC
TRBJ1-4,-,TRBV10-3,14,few,CAISEGTLNEKLFF,TGTGCCATCAGTGAGGGGACCCTTAATGAAAAACTGTTTTTT
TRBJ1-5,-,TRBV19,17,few,CASSSGPLGGRNQPQHF,TGTGCCAGTAGTTCCGGGCCGCTGGGCGGGCGCAATCAGCCCCAGCATTTT
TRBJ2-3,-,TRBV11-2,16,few,CASSLGASTLTDTQYF,TGTGCCAGCAGCTTAGGGGCTAGCACCCTCACAGATACGCAGTATTTT
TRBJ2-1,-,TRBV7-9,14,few,CASTGGSPLNEQFF,TGTGCCAGCACCGGGGGCAGCCCCCTTAATGAGCAGTTCTTC
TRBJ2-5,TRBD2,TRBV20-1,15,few,CSAKGASGGEETQYF,TGCAGTGCTAAAGGGGCTAGCGGGGGGGAAGAGACCCAGTACTTC
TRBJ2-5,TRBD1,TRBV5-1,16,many,CASSLVGAGGQETQYF,TGCGCCAGCAGCTTGGTTGGGGCAGGGGGCCAAGAGACCCAGTACTTC
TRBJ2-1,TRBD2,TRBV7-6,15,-,CASSQPGLDHNEQFF,TGTGCCAGCAGCCAGCCGGGACTAGATCACAATGAGCAGTTCTTC